Listed below are T cell receptor beta chains from one sample, sequenced in a study of blood T cells in healthy people across ages. Each CDR3 protein gets one entry after TCRdb re-called the 5' RACE reads with MiXCR. The data show approximately 1.5 million distinct CDR3 sequences, approximately 43% seen once. Sample: blood. The receptors here all came from a woman aged 18-29 years in good health. Both conserved end residues are part of each CDR3. The order of the fields is D gene, J gene, V gene, clone size, CDR3 protein, CDR3 DNA. D genes are given only for firm matches. Size tells how often a clone was seen (once, few, many) or the class of an expanded clone, and some rows leave it out.

NA | TRBJ2-3 | TRBV5-5 | once | CASTPRGWSSTDTQYF | TGTGCCAGCACCCCCCGGGGGTGGTCTAGCACAGATACGCAGTATTTT
TRBD2 | TRBJ2-5 | TRBV5-1 | many | CASTFNLLREAHQETQYF | TGCGCCAGCACCTTCAACCTCTTGCGGGAGGCCCACCAAGAGACCCAGTACTTC
NA | TRBJ2-7 | TRBV27 | NA | CASSLSTSSFLSYEQYF | TGTGCCAGCAGTTTGTCAACCTCTAGCTTCCTATCCTACGAGCAGTACTTC
TRBD1 | TRBJ2-1 | TRBV27 | NA | CASTKGTGGNEQFF | TGTGCCAGCACCAAAGGAACAGGGGGCAATGAGCAGTTCTTC
TRBD1 | TRBJ1-1 | TRBV9 | NA | CASSVSSRSGTGWAEAFF | TGTGCCAGCAGCGTATCGTCACGAAGTGGGACAGGGTGGGCTGAAGCTTTCTTT
NA | TRBJ1-6 | TRBV30 | NA | CAWSDPGAWNSPLHF | TGTGCCTGGAGTGATCCGGGGGCATGGAATTCACCCCTCCACTTT
NA | TRBJ1-5 | TRBV28 | few | CASRGVGNQPQHF | TGTGCCAGCAGAGGTGTGGGGAATCAGCCCCAGCATTTT
NA | TRBJ2-1 | TRBV18 | NA | CASSPYRAAYNEQFF | TGTGCCAGCTCACCATACAGGGCCGCCTACAATGAGCAGTTCTTC
TRBD2 | TRBJ2-3 | TRBV7-2 | many | CASSPGGRTDTQYF | TGTGCCAGCAGCCCGGGAGGGCGCACAGATACGCAGTATTTT
NA | TRBJ2-5 | TRBV29-1 | NA | CSVRSRAGETQYF | TGCAGCGTTAGATCTAGGGCAGGGGAGACCCAGTACTTC
NA | TRBJ1-2 | TRBV10-3 | NA | CATGGRVGYTF | TGTGCCACCGGGGGCAGGGTCGGCTACACCTTC
TRBD1 | TRBJ1-1 | TRBV29-1 | many | CSVEITARQGAEPFF | TGCAGCGTTGAGATAACCGCCCGGCAGGGGGCTGAACCTTTCTTT
TRBD2 | TRBJ2-1 | TRBV5-1 | few | CASSSLAGGPFYNEQFF | TGCGCCAGCAGCTCACTAGCGGGAGGGCCTTTCTACAATGAGCAGTTCTTC
NA | TRBJ1-5 | TRBV20-1 | NA | CSARADTSNQPQHF | TGCAGTGCTAGAGCCGACACAAGCAATCAGCCCCAGCATTTT
NA | TRBJ2-7 | TRBV20-1 | NA | CSASPLRGGQYF | TGCAGTGCTAGCCCACTCAGGGGTGGGCAGTACTTC
NA | TRBJ2-1 | TRBV12-3/TRBV12-4 | few | CASSFGGSGYNEQFF | TGTGCCAGCAGTTTTGGGGGCTCGGGTTACAATGAGCAGTTCTTC
NA | TRBJ2-4 | TRBV12-3/TRBV12-4 | few | CASSLFPNAKNIQYF | TGTGCCAGCAGTTTATTCCCAAACGCCAAAAACATTCAGTACTTC
NA | TRBJ1-2 | TRBV9 | few | CASSVGGLDNYGYTF | TGTGCCAGCAGCGTAGGAGGACTCGATAACTATGGCTACACCTTC
NA | TRBJ1-2 | TRBV6-6 | few | CASSYFQGQGYTF | TGTGCCAGCAGTTACTTCCAGGGACAAGGCTACACCTTC
TRBD2 | TRBJ2-7 | TRBV12-3/TRBV12-4 | NA | CASSLAAHSYEQYF | TGTGCCAGCAGTCTAGCGGCTCATTCCTACGAGCAGTACTTC
NA | TRBJ1-1 | TRBV27 | NA | CASSLIGDEAFF | TGTGCCAGCAGTTTAATAGGGGATGAAGCTTTCTTT
NA | TRBJ2-5 | TRBV3-1 | NA | CASSQDYETQYF | TGTGCCAGCAGCCAAGATTACGAGACCCAGTACTTC
NA | TRBJ2-1 | TRBV29-1 | NA | CSVGVCEQFF | TGCAGCGTTGGAGTTTGTGAGCAGTTCTTC
NA | TRBJ2-3 | TRBV20-1 | NA | CSASAGFTDTQYF | TGCAGTGCAAGTGCGGGTTTCACAGATACGCAGTATTTT
NA | TRBJ2-7 | TRBV4-1 | NA | CASSQVDSYEQYF | TGCGCCAGCAGCCAAGTTGACTCCTACGAGCAGTACTTC
NA | TRBJ1-1 | TRBV12-3/TRBV12-4 | few | CASSLIGLDTEAFF | TGTGCCAGCAGTTTGATAGGATTAGACACTGAAGCTTTCTTT
NA | TRBJ1-1 | TRBV2 | once | CASRDSYRSQGAFF | TGTGCCAGCAGGGACAGTTACAGGTCCCAGGGAGCTTTCTTT